This TCR beta chain was identified in a study of metastatic and nonmetastatic thyroid tumors. This clone was seen many times. TCRdb re-clonotyped the PCR reads through MiXCR. The repertoire consists of roughly 35,000 clones, with roughly 15% occurring once and the leading ten covering nearly 3.5%. The CDR3 consists of 17 residues. V shed 0 bases, J shed 4 bases, and the junction held 7 bases outside the gene matches. CDR1 and CDR2 from the germline V gene are WSHSY and SAAADI. Prior to thyroid surgery, none of the patients had received any treatment. V gene TRBV10-2 combines with J gene TRBJ2-2; 8 nucleotides line up with TRBD2. This receptor was obtained from a female donor with papillary thyroid cancer or a benign thyroid nodule (not recorded which). Some clones in this sample may be carry-over from other donors' samples. Sequenced material: blood. CDR3 loop: CASSESQRESSTGELFF. In nucleotides, the CDR3 is TGCGCCAGCAGTGAGTCCCAGCGGGAGTCAAGCACCGGGGAGCTGTTTTTT.